Here is one TCR beta chain with its context. The target antigen is unknown. These data originate in a study of T cell responses to AZD1222 COVID-19 vaccine. General study findings and limits: After two AZD1222 doses, spike-specific TCR breadth and depth rose versus day 0. Sampling captured repertoires only after the peak T cell response.

This CDR3 comprises 14 residues. Trimming cost V 6 bases and J 6 bases; bases outside gene matches: 3. The germline V gene has CDR1 MDHEN and CDR2 SYDVKM. Clones were read by immunoSEQ multiplex PCR, and TCRdb kept only the in-frame ones, dropping some. The table has approximately 46,000 clones, over 85% seen once. Sequenced here: peripheral blood, sampled 28 days after the second AZD1222 dose. The rearrangement uses TRBV28 and TRBJ1-6; TRBD1 matches at 9 bases. This TCR came from an adult who received the AZD1222 COVID-19 vaccine. In DNA form, the CDR3 reads TGTGCCAGCAGGACAGGGGGGCTTAATTCACCCCTCCACTTT. Its protein product is CASRTGGLNSPLHF.